Below are 9 T cell receptor beta chains sequenced from a single sample in a study of blood T cells in healthy people across ages. Primers used in a second PCR of about 6 to 11 cycles were a sample-barcoded 5' primer and a J-beta primer mix. TCRdb re-derived calls from the 5' RACE reads in MiXCR, one entry per CDR3 protein. The sample records hundreds of thousands of distinct CDR3 sequences, about half being singletons. Source material: blood. All receptors derive from a woman aged 55-70 years in good health.

This clonotype showed up just a few times. The rearrangement links TRBV5-1 to TRBJ2-7; unclear D gene. Per germline, CDR1 SGHRS and CDR2 YFSETQ. The CDR3 loop spans 14 amino acids. V lost 2 bases and J 5 bases, leaving 14 bases between the germline ends. CDR3 coding DNA: TGCGCCAGCAGCTTATTAGGTTCAAACGACGAGCAGTACTTC. It yields the protein CASSLLGSNDEQYF. Using reference TRBV5-1 and TRBJ2-7 for the parts outside the CDR3, the full variable domain is KAGVTQTPRYLIKTRGQQVTLSCSPISGHRSVSWYQQTPGQGLQFLFEYFSETQRNKGNFPGRFSGRQFSNSRSEMNVSTLELGDSALYLCASSLLGSNDEQYFGPGTRLTVT.

This clonotype was counted a few times. The J gene is TRBJ1-5, the V gene TRBV20-1; D not resolved. With 1 base removed from V and 0 bases from J, the gap between germline ends came to 10 bases. This CDR3 is 15 amino acids long. CDR1 and CDR2 from the germline V gene are DFQATT and SNEGSKA (reference sequence). The CDR3 nucleotides are TGCAGTGCTAGAGTTTCGGATTATAGCAATCAGCCCCAGCATTTT. As protein: CSARVSDYSNQPQHF.

This clonotype was seen a few times. The V and J genes are TRBV14 and TRBJ2-2; no clear D. This CDR3 is 14 amino acids long. Looked up from germline, CDR1 is SGHDN and CDR2 is FVKESK. Trimming removed 0 bases at V and 4 bases at J, with 6 bases between. CDR3 sequence reads: CASSQDIATGELFF. The CDR3 DNA reads as TGTGCCAGCAGCCAAGATATAGCCACCGGGGAGCTGTTTTTT.

This rearrangement joins TRBV5-6 to TRBJ2-1, with TRBD1 matching over 7 bases. Looked up from germline, CDR1 is SGHDT and CDR2 is YYEEEE. CDR3 length: 15 amino acids. J was trimmed by 8 bases and V by 1 base; bases with no gene match: 9. The CDR3 DNA is TGTGCCAGCAGCTTGAGAAAGCTTCAGGGGGATGAGCAGTTCTTC. This sequence encodes CASSLRKLQGDEQFF. The whole variable domain, filled in from reference TRBV5-6 and TRBJ2-1, reads DAGVTQSPTHLIKTRGQQVTLRCSPKSGHDTVSWYQQALGQGPQFIFQYYEEEERQRGNFPDRFSGHQFPNYSSELNVNALLLGDSALYLCASSLRKLQGDEQFFGPGTRLTVL.

The chain links TRBV6-5 to TRBJ2-3; D may be TRBD1 or TRBD2 (5 bases each). V gave up 7 bases and J gave up 0 bases, with 11 bases separating them. Germline CDR1 and CDR2: MNHEY and SVGAGI. The CDR3 consists of 14 residues. Written as DNA, the CDR3 is TGTGCCAGCAACCGGGGCGGAAGCACAGATACGCAGTATTTT. This sequence encodes CASNRGGSTDTQYF.

This clonotype has at least ten counts. This sequence joins TRBV4-2 and TRBJ2-4; TRBD2 matches at 8 bases. Germline CDR1 LGHNA, CDR2 YNFKEQ. The CDR3 loop spans 16 amino acids. The junction had 9 bases not matched to a gene; V was cut back by 2 bases and J by 6 bases. The CDR3 is CASSQLPRGGPNIQYF. The DNA of the CDR3 is TGTGCCAGCAGCCAACTCCCCCGGGGGGGGCCAAACATTCAGTACTTC.

This clonotype showed up just a few times. The CDR3 region is CASSQAGEANTEAFF. The DNA of the CDR3 is TGTGCCAGCAGCCAAGCGGGGGAAGCGAACACTGAAGCTTTCTTT. The chain employs TRBV4-2 and TRBJ1-1, with D possibly being TRBD1 (5 bases). V shed 1 base and J shed 1 base, with 10 bases lying between them. The germline V gene has CDR1 LGHNA and CDR2 YNFKEQ. The CDR3 loop spans 15 amino acids.

The chain links TRBV2 to TRBJ2-1, with D perhaps matching TRBD2 (5 bases). Trimming cost V 6 bases and J 2 bases, with 14 bases left between them. Germline lookup yields CDR1 SNHLY and CDR2 FYNNEI. The CDR3 extends over 15 amino acids. CDR3 nucleotides: TGTGCCAGCAGCCTGCGGGCAGGTCCCTACAATGAGCAGTTCTTC. Protein: CASSLRAGPYNEQFF.

The rearrangement uses TRBV5-1 and TRBJ1-2; 9 bases are shared with TRBD1. The CDR3 runs to 14 residues. V dropped 4 bases and J dropped 4; count of bases not matched to a gene: 5. CDR1 and CDR2 (germline): SGHRS, YFSETQ. CDR3 coding DNA: TGCGCCAGCAGCCAAGCGACAGGGGGCTATGGCTACACCTTC. Its protein product is CASSQATGGYGYTF.